Listed below are T cell receptor beta chains from one sample, sequenced in a study of shared T cell receptors in the human thymus. Profiled with immunoSEQ multiplex PCR; TCRdb holds only in-frame clones, not every one. The repertoire holds 700,000 or so clones, with over 75% as singletons. The same sample was also used in a study of human thymus T cells.

Sequenced sample: thymocytes. Source of these receptors: a girl less than two years old with a congenital heart defect. The CDR3 runs from the conserved cysteine through the conserved F or W. The order of the fields is J gene, D gene, clone size, V gene, CDR3 DNA, CDR3 protein. D genes are given only for firm matches. Clone sizes are given selectively: once, few, many, or a class where the clone is expanded.

J: TRBJ1-5
D: .
size: .
V: TRBV6-6
DNA: TGTGCCAGCAGGAAGTCAGATCAGCCCCAGCATTTT
CDR3: CASRKSDQPQHF

J: TRBJ2-7
D: TRBD2
size: .
V: TRBV10-3
DNA: TGTGCCATCAGGATCCGGACTAGCGGGGGATCCGAAACCTACGAGCAGTACTTC
CDR3: CAIRIRTSGGSETYEQYF

J: TRBJ2-5
D: TRBD1
size: .
V: TRBV2
DNA: TGTGCCAGCACAGCTCGGGACAGGAGCCACCAAGAGACCCAGTACTTC
CDR3: CASTARDRSHQETQYF

J: TRBJ1-5
D: TRBD1
size: .
V: TRBV18
DNA: TGTGCCAGCTCAGCGGGACAGGGGATCAATCAGCCCCAGCATTTT
CDR3: CASSAGQGINQPQHF

J: TRBJ1-5
D: .
size: .
V: TRBV4-3
DNA: TGCGCCAGCAGCCAAGATGATCAGGGGTATCAGCCCCAGCATTTT
CDR3: CASSQDDQGYQPQHF

J: TRBJ1-3
D: TRBD1
size: .
V: TRBV14
DNA: TGTGCCAGCAGCCAAGCTTGCGAGATGTGTGGCCTCGCGGGGACAGAAGGAAACACCATATATTTT
CDR3: CASSQACEMCGLAGTEGNTIYF

J: TRBJ1-2
D: TRBD1
size: .
V: TRBV27
DNA: TGTGCCAGCAGTCACGACAAGACAGGGTGGGATGGCTACACCTTC
CDR3: CASSHDKTGWDGYTF

J: TRBJ2-1
D: TRBD2
size: .
V: TRBV28
DNA: TGTGCCAGCAGTTTACGGGACTACTCCTACAATGAGCAGTTCTTC
CDR3: CASSLRDYSYNEQFF

J: TRBJ1-6
D: TRBD1
size: few
V: TRBV9
DNA: TGTGCCAGCAGCGTGGGGGACAGGGAAAAAGGGTCACCCCTCCACTTT
CDR3: CASSVGDREKGSPLHF

J: TRBJ1-1
D: .
size: .
V: TRBV4-1
DNA: TGCGCCAGCAGCCGAAGGGACTTCCTGAACACTGAAGCTTTCTTT
CDR3: CASSRRDFLNTEAFF

J: TRBJ2-1
D: TRBD1
size: .
V: TRBV10-3
DNA: TGTGCCATCAGACCCGGACAGGGGGCCCTCACTGAGCAGTTCTTC
CDR3: CAIRPGQGALTEQFF

J: TRBJ1-1
D: TRBD1
size: .
V: TRBV5-1
DNA: TGCGCCAGCACCCGTGGGACAGCGACGAACACTGAAGCTTTCTTT
CDR3: CASTRGTATNTEAFF

J: TRBJ2-5
D: TRBD1
size: .
V: TRBV5-1
DNA: TGCGCCAGCAGCTTGAGGGGACAGGGGAGGGAAGAGACCCAGTACTTC
CDR3: CASSLRGQGREETQYF

J: TRBJ2-1
D: .
size: .
V: TRBV10-2
DNA: TGCGCCAGCAGTGCATGGCTTCCCTACAATGAGCAGTTCTTC
CDR3: CASSAWLPYNEQFF

J: TRBJ2-2
D: .
size: once
V: TRBV15
DNA: TGTGCCACCAGCAGCCCCTACCCAGGATACGGGGAGCTGTTTTTT
CDR3: CATSSPYPGYGELFF

J: TRBJ2-7
D: TRBD2
size: few
V: TRBV7-2
DNA: TGTGCCAGCAGCTGGACTAGACCCACGGCTAGCGAGCAGTACTTC
CDR3: CASSWTRPTASEQYF

J: TRBJ1-5
D: .
size: .
V: TRBV13
DNA: TGTGCCAGCAGCTTGGGGCGGGAGAACCCCAATCAGCCCCAGCATTTT
CDR3: CASSLGRENPNQPQHF

J: TRBJ2-2
D: TRBD2
size: .
V: TRBV2
DNA: TGTGCCAGCACCAACTCCGGGGGGGATCTCACCGGGGAGCTGTTTTTT
CDR3: CASTNSGGDLTGELFF

J: TRBJ2-5
D: TRBD1
size: .
V: TRBV6-6
DNA: TGTGCCAGCGGACGGACAGGGAGGTCACAAGAGACCCAGTACTTC
CDR3: CASGRTGRSQETQYF

J: TRBJ1-1
D: TRBD1
size: .
V: TRBV5-1
DNA: TGCGCCAGCAGCTTGCAGATGTCCCGGGACAGGGGACCCTGGGGGATCACTGAAGCTTTCTTT
CDR3: CASSLQMSRDRGPWGITEAFF

J: TRBJ2-7
D: TRBD1
size: .
V: TRBV4-3
DNA: TGCGCCAGCAGCCGGGACAGGGGGCTTACCTACGAGCAGTACTTC
CDR3: CASSRDRGLTYEQYF

J: TRBJ2-7
D: TRBD1
size: once
V: TRBV6-5
DNA: TGTGCCAGCCGTGGGACAGGCCGGGGGTACGAGCAGTACTTC
CDR3: CASRGTGRGYEQYF

J: TRBJ1-1
D: .
size: .
V: TRBV5-1
DNA: TGCGCCAGCACCTCTAAACAGGGCGATGGGGTGTTCACTGAAGCTTTCTTT
CDR3: CASTSKQGDGVFTEAFF

J: TRBJ1-2
D: .
size: .
V: TRBV19
DNA: TGTGCCAGTAGTATGTCAGGGGCCAACTATGGCTACACCTTC
CDR3: CASSMSGANYGYTF

J: TRBJ2-7
D: TRBD2
size: few
V: TRBV27
DNA: TGTGCCAGCAGTTGGGGGACTAGCGGGGGAGAGGAGCAGTACTTC
CDR3: CASSWGTSGGEEQYF

J: TRBJ1-1
D: .
size: .
V: TRBV6-6
DNA: TGTGCCAGCAGAACAGGTTACCGGGCGAACACTGAAGCTTTCTTT
CDR3: CASRTGYRANTEAFF

J: TRBJ1-1
D: .
size: .
V: TRBV14
DNA: TGTGCCAGCAGCCAAGGAGGGAGCAGGACGGGCACTGAAGCTTTCTTT
CDR3: CASSQGGSRTGTEAFF

J: TRBJ2-3
D: .
size: once
V: TRBV4-1
DNA: TGCGCCAGCAGCACCAACTCAGGGGAACGAACCACAGATACGCAGTATTTT
CDR3: CASSTNSGERTTDTQYF

J: TRBJ1-5
D: .
size: .
V: TRBV15
DNA: TGTGCCACCAGCAGCAACTTCAGGGGTTATAGCAATCAGCCCCAGCATTTT
CDR3: CATSSNFRGYSNQPQHF

J: TRBJ1-3
D: .
size: .
V: TRBV7-8
DNA: TGTGCCAGCAGCTTAGACGACCAGAGCACTACGAGCTCTGGAAACACCATATATTTT
CDR3: CASSLDDQSTTSSGNTIYF

J: TRBJ2-7
D: .
size: .
V: TRBV19
DNA: TGTGCCAGTAGACAGGGCCCCGACCTTCACTACGAGCAGTACTTC
CDR3: CASRQGPDLHYEQYF

J: TRBJ2-7
D: .
size: .
V: TRBV5-1
DNA: TGCGCCAGCAGCTTGTTCGCGGGATTGGGCAACGAGCAGTACTTC
CDR3: CASSLFAGLGNEQYF

J: TRBJ2-5
D: TRBD1
size: few
V: TRBV5-1
DNA: TGCGCCAGCAGCCCACAGGGGCCAGACTATTCAGCGGCGGTTGAGACCCAGTACTTC
CDR3: CASSPQGPDYSAAVETQYF

J: TRBJ2-3
D: TRBD1
size: .
V: TRBV5-1
DNA: TGCGCCAGCAGCTTGGGGACAGGGGGGAATGTTTTGGGTGATACGCAGTATTTT
CDR3: CASSLGTGGNVLGDTQYF

J: TRBJ1-5
D: TRBD1
size: .
V: TRBV5-6
DNA: TGTGCCAGCAGCTCCCTTGAGGGGGCGAGCAATCAGCCCCAGCATTTT
CDR3: CASSSLEGASNQPQHF

J: TRBJ1-5
D: .
size: .
V: TRBV5-5
DNA: TGTGCCAGCAGCCACTTATTTAGCAATCAGCCCCAGCATTTT
CDR3: CASSHLFSNQPQHF

J: TRBJ1-2
D: TRBD1
size: .
V: TRBV18
DNA: TGTGCCAGCTCCCCGGGACAGGTATCTAACTATGGCTACACCTTC
CDR3: CASSPGQVSNYGYTF

J: TRBJ2-2
D: .
size: once
V: TRBV5-1
DNA: TGCGCCAGCAGTCACGACAGGTTCGCTGGGGAGCTGTTTTTT
CDR3: CASSHDRFAGELFF

J: TRBJ1-1
D: .
size: .
V: TRBV13
DNA: TGTGCCAGCACCACCTGGCGGGGCGGGACTGAAGCTTTCTTT
CDR3: CASTTWRGGTEAFF

J: TRBJ1-3
D: .
size: .
V: TRBV13
DNA: TGTGCCAGCTCATTCACTCCCGATAGCTCTGGAAACACCATATATTTT
CDR3: CASSFTPDSSGNTIYF

J: TRBJ1-1
D: TRBD1
size: .
V: TRBV6-5
DNA: TGTGCCAGCAGCTGCAGGGGGACGAGGGACACTGAAGCTTTCTTT
CDR3: CASSCRGTRDTEAFF

J: TRBJ2-7
D: TRBD1
size: .
V: TRBV6-5
DNA: TGTGCCAGCAGTTACTCTGACAGGGGAAGGGAGCAGTACTTC
CDR3: CASSYSDRGREQYF

J: TRBJ2-3
D: .
size: once
V: TRBV21-1
DNA: TGTGCCAGCGCCCGGTCGGATACGCAGTATTTT
CDR3: CASARSDTQYF

J: TRBJ2-7
D: TRBD1
size: .
V: TRBV10-2
DNA: TGCGCCAGCAGGACCCCGGGACAGATCTACTTC
CDR3: CASRTPGQIYF

J: TRBJ1-6
D: TRBD1
size: once
V: TRBV7-9
DNA: TGTGCCAGCAGCTCCGGGACAGGGGTCCGTTCACCCCTCCACTTT
CDR3: CASSSGTGVRSPLHF

J: TRBJ1-2
D: TRBD1
size: .
V: TRBV6-5
DNA: TGTGCCAGCAGTTACACGACAGGGGGCAACGGCTACACCTTC
CDR3: CASSYTTGGNGYTF

J: TRBJ1-2
D: .
size: .
V: TRBV27
DNA: TGTGCCAGCAGTTTAGGCAGGGCGCGAAATGGCTACACCTTC
CDR3: CASSLGRARNGYTF

J: TRBJ1-2
D: .
size: .
V: TRBV4-3
DNA: TGCGCCAGCAGCCAAGATCGGGTGGGACACCCCACTAACTATGGCTACACCTTC
CDR3: CASSQDRVGHPTNYGYTF

J: TRBJ1-1
D: .
size: .
V: TRBV10-1
DNA: TGCGCCAGCAGCGCTATGAACACTGAAGCTTTCTTT
CDR3: CASSAMNTEAFF

J: TRBJ1-6
D: TRBD1
size: .
V: TRBV27
DNA: TGTGCCAGCAGTGGCAGGGGGTATAATTCACCCCTCCACTTT
CDR3: CASSGRGYNSPLHF

J: TRBJ2-4
D: TRBD1
size: few
V: TRBV6-6
DNA: TGTGCCAGCAGACCCGACAGGGTTGCCAAAAACATTCAGTACTTC
CDR3: CASRPDRVAKNIQYF

J: TRBJ2-7
D: TRBD1
size: .
V: TRBV5-6
DNA: TGTGCCAGCAGCTTAGGACAGGGGCCCCTCTCCTACGAGCAGTACTTC
CDR3: CASSLGQGPLSYEQYF

J: TRBJ1-1
D: .
size: .
V: TRBV7-8
DNA: TGTGCCAGCAGCCCTAGCTGGGGGGATGAAGCTTTCTTT
CDR3: CASSPSWGDEAFF